This TCR beta chain was observed in a study of CD8+ T cells in alopecia areata. In germline, CDR1 is SEHNR, CDR2 FQNEAQ (reference sequence). CDR3 length: 17 amino acids. V was trimmed by 1 base and J by 4 bases, leaving 19 bases between them. Treatment specified: oral pan-JAK inhibitor, 5-10 mg twice daily. Sorting of CD4+ and CD8+ T cells was performed on PBMCs. Study outcomes and limitations: Tofacitinib produced a significant decrease in scalp clonality and in expanded CD8+ clones among the top 100.

On this clone itself: No antigen is known for it.

Sequencing templates came from extracted RNA that was reverse transcribed into cDNA. TCRdb's table, derived via immunoSEQ multiplex PCR, lists solely in-frame clones and lacks some. The repertoire holds around 290,000 clones, 58% seen once, with around 1.7% in the top ten. The sample in question was CD4+ T cells sorted from blood, obtained at week 24, from a patient treated with tofacitinib. V is TRBV7-9 and J is TRBJ1-2; D is possibly TRBD1 (5 bases). This sequence was found in a human donor with alopecia areata. The CDR3 sequence is CASSLGVLETEGYGYTF. CDR3 DNA: TGTGCCAGCAGCTTAGGGGTACTCGAGACAGAGGGCTATGGCTACACCTTC.